Below are 28 T cell receptor beta chains sequenced from a single sample in a study of technical replicates of blood from a handful of donors. Profiled with immunoSEQ multiplex PCR; TCRdb holds only in-frame clones, not every one. The data contain about 73,000 clones, 90% to 95% of them singletons. Input material: T cells isolated from PBMCs. All receptors come from a human donor in good health.

This chain uses TRBV19 with TRBJ1-4; 9 nucleotides match TRBD1. The V and J ends lost 5 bases and 7 bases, in that order; junction bases with no gene match: 8. This CDR3 comprises 15 residues. Per germline, CDR1 LNHDA and CDR2 SQIVND (reference sequence). The CDR3 reads CASSDDRGFLEKLFF. The CDR3 bases are TGTGCCAGTAGTGACGACAGGGGGTTTCTTGAAAAACTGTTTTTT.

This clone was counted a few times. The chain joins TRBV19 to TRBJ1-1; no firm D call. The CDR3 consists of 12 residues. Trimming took 3 bases from V and 11 from J, leaving 13 bases between them. Germline V gene sequence: CDR1 LNHDA, CDR2 SQIVND (reference sequence). The chain's CDR3 is CASSIGPGKAFF. As DNA, the CDR3 is TGTGCCAGTAGTATTGGCCCGGGGAAGGCTTTCTTT.

V is TRBV6-5 and J is TRBJ2-7, with TRBD1 matching 10 bases. V trimming: 5 bases; J trimming: 5 bases; junction bases outside the gene matches: 0. From germline, CDR1 is MNHEY and CDR2 SVGAGI. The CDR3 extends over 12 amino acids. Written as DNA, the CDR3 is TGTGCCAGCAGTGGACAGGGGGACGAGCAGTACTTC. Its protein product is CASSGQGDEQYF.

This clone showed up just once. The chain links TRBV6-1 to TRBJ2-5; 7 nucleotides line up with TRBD2. The germline V gene encodes CDR1 MNHNS and CDR2 SASEGT. The CDR3 runs to 13 residues. J lost 5 bases, V lost 4 bases, and 4 bases had no gene match. The CDR3: CASSAGRVETQYF. The CDR3 bases are TGTGCCAGCAGTGCAGGGAGGGTTGAGACCCAGTACTTC.

The V and J genes are TRBV27 and TRBJ2-3; 7 nucleotides line up with TRBD2. The CDR3 spans 21 residues. J gave up 0 bases and V 3 bases, and 21 bases lay outside the gene matches. Germline loops: CDR1 MNHEY, CDR2 SMNVEV (reference sequence). CDR3 amino acids: CASSFWLVWRESTASTDTQYF. The DNA for the CDR3 is TGTGCCAGCAGTTTCTGGTTAGTTTGGCGGGAGTCTACCGCTAGCACAGATACGCAGTATTTT.

CDR3 in amino acids: CASSPGANYEQYF. The CDR3, as DNA: TGTGCCAGCTCACCAGGGGCTAACTACGAGCAGTACTTC. The chain carries TRBV18 and TRBJ2-7; a weak D match, TRBD1 (5 bases). CDR1 and CDR2 (germline): KGHSH, LQKENI. The CDR3 extends over 13 amino acids. Trimming took 2 bases from V and 3 from J, leaving 8 bases between them.

This sequence joins TRBV28 and TRBJ1-4; D is uncertain. The CDR3 covers 12 residues. Germline V lookup: CDR1 MDHEN, CDR2 SYDVKM. Trimming cost V 8 bases and J 8 bases, with 12 bases left between them. CDR3 loop: CASLGSNEKLFF. CDR3 DNA sequence: TGTGCCAGCCTGGGCAGTAACGAAAAACTGTTTTTT.

This clone came up a few times. The genes are TRBV6-4 and TRBJ2-7; 8 bases map to TRBD2. The CDR3 length is 14 residues. Germline V lookup: CDR1 MRHNA, CDR2 SNTAGT. After removal of 1 base from V and 3 bases from J, the junction contained 2 bases not matched to a gene. The CDR3 DNA follows: TGTGCCAGCAGTGACTTGCGGGGGGACTACGAGCAGTACTTC. It yields the protein CASSDLRGDYEQYF.

This chain uses TRBV10-1 with TRBJ1-1; D gene unclear. The CDR3 runs to 13 residues. Germline V gene lookup returns CDR1 WNHNN and CDR2 SYGVQD (reference sequence). V shed 4 bases and J shed 6 bases, with 12 bases lying between them. The CDR3 coding sequence is TGCGCCAGCAGTGTAGCGGGAGCCCCTGAAGCTTTCTTT. Protein: CASSVAGAPEAFF.

This clone showed up just once. The genes are TRBV2 and TRBJ1-4; D gene uncertain. V lost 3 bases and J lost 5, with 13 bases in between. This CDR3 comprises 15 residues. Per the germline V gene, CDR1 is SNHLY and CDR2 is FYNNEI. The CDR3 coding sequence is TGTGCCAGCAGTGACATCAGTCAGGCGAATGAAAAACTGTTTTTT. It is translated as CASSDISQANEKLFF.

The chain is built from TRBV5-1 and TRBJ1-3, with no clear D. V lost 0 bases and J lost 0, with 4 bases in between. The CDR3 is 14 amino acids. CDR1 SGHRS and CDR2 YFSETQ come from the germline V gene. As DNA, the CDR3 is TGCGCCAGCAGCTTGGGGAGCTCTGGAAACACCATATATTTT. Its protein product is CASSLGSSGNTIYF. The full variable domain, completed using reference TRBV5-1 and TRBJ1-3, is KAGVTQTPRYLIKTRGQQVTLSCSPISGHRSVSWYQQTPGQGLQFLFEYFSETQRNKGNFPGRFSGRQFSNSRSEMNVSTLELGDSALYLCASSLGSSGNTIYFGEGSWLTVV.

V is TRBV4-1 and J is TRBJ1-2; 7 bases match TRBD1. The CDR3 runs to 16 residues. Unmatched junction bases numbered 12, after V lost 5 bases and J lost 3 bases. Germline CDR1 is MGHRA and CDR2 is YSYEKL. CDR3 residues: CASSKGTDLYDYGYTF. The CDR3 region has the DNA TGCGCCAGCAGCAAAGGGACAGACCTTTATGACTATGGCTACACCTTC.

The chain is built from TRBV7-9 and TRBJ2-1, with D possibly matching TRBD2 (5 bases). Per germline, CDR1 SEHNR and CDR2 FQNEAQ (reference sequence). The CDR3 runs to 17 residues. V was clipped by 4 bases and J by 6 bases, with 22 bases between them. The CDR3 bases are TGTGCCAGCAGCTCCCGGACGGACTCTATCTCGGGCAATGAGCAGTTCTTC. It encodes CASSSRTDSISGNEQFF.

This chain links TRBV18 with TRBJ2-7, with D possibly matching TRBD1 (5 bases). CDR1 and CDR2 (germline): KGHSH, LQKENI. The CDR3 is 14 residues long. Trimming took 3 bases from V and 2 from J, leaving 11 bases between them. The CDR3 sequence: CASSPSAGTYEQYF. In DNA form, the CDR3 reads TGTGCCAGCTCACCGTCTGCAGGGACCTACGAGCAGTACTTC. Filled out from reference TRBV18 and TRBJ2-7, the complete variable domain reads NAGVMQNPRHLVRRRGQEARLRCSPMKGHSHVYWYRQLPEEGLKFMVYLQKENIIDESGMPKERFSAEFPKEGPSILRIQQVVRGDSAAYFCASSPSAGTYEQYFGPGTRLTVT.

This clone showed up just a few times. The rearrangement uses TRBV6-1 and TRBJ2-7, with a tentative D call TRBD1 (6 bases). Germline assignment: CDR1 MNHNS and CDR2 SASEGT. Trimming shortened V by 6 bases and J by 7 bases, and 10 bases separated the two germline ends. The CDR3 sequence is 11 residues long. The CDR3 protein is CASRVDREQYF. The CDR3 nucleotides are TGTGCCAGCAGAGTAGACAGGGAGCAGTACTTC.

The chain couples TRBV4-1 to TRBJ1-6; unclear D gene. Per germline, CDR1 MGHRA and CDR2 YSYEKL. The V gene lost 3 bases and the J gene lost 7 bases, with 10 bases spanning the gap. This CDR3 has 14 residues. The CDR3 loop is CASSHPVRNSPLHF. As DNA, the CDR3 is TGCGCCAGCAGCCACCCAGTCAGGAATTCACCCCTCCACTTT.

The chain uses TRBV2 and TRBJ1-3; 7 bases fit TRBD1. Unmatched junction bases numbered 9, after V lost 7 bases and J lost 0 bases. There are 16 residues in the CDR3. Germline V gives CDR1 SNHLY, CDR2 FYNNEI. CDR3 nucleotides: TGTGCCAGCATTGCACGGGACAGATCCTCTGGAAACACCATATATTTT. Residues: CASIARDRSSGNTIYF.

This chain uses TRBV28 with TRBJ2-7, with 12 bases lining up with TRBD2. The CDR3 spans 20 residues. With V trimmed by 3 bases and J by 2 bases, 17 bases remained unmatched. In germline, CDR1 is MDHEN, CDR2 SYDVKM. CDR3 loop: CASSFETSGSLRSRAYEQYF. The CDR3 nucleotides are TGTGCCAGCAGTTTCGAGACTAGCGGGAGTCTAAGGAGTAGGGCCTACGAGCAGTACTTC.

The CDR3 sequence is CASSQESGYGYTF. The DNA of the CDR3 is TGCGCCAGCAGCCAAGAAAGCGGGTATGGCTACACCTTC. The V and J genes are TRBV4-1 and TRBJ1-2; no clear D gene. Germline values: CDR1 MGHRA, CDR2 YSYEKL. The CDR3 runs 13 residues. The germline V and J ends were trimmed by 0 bases and 5 bases, with 7 bases remaining between them.

This clone was recorded once. The chain recombines TRBV7-2 with TRBJ2-1; D gene ambiguous. Looked up from germline, CDR1 is SGHTA and CDR2 is FQGNSA. CDR3 length: 11 amino acids. V lost 1 base, J lost 9 bases, and 4 bases lay in between. In DNA, the CDR3 is TGTGCCAGCAGCTTAGGAGGTGAGCAGTTCTTC. Protein: CASSLGGEQFF.

The chain uses TRBV6-5 and TRBJ1-2, with 9 bases matching TRBD1. Germline V gives CDR1 MNHEY, CDR2 SVGAGI. V dropped 0 bases and J dropped 7; count of bases not matched to a gene: 3. CDR3 length: 14 residues. CDR3 protein: CASSYSGQGSGYTF. The CDR3, as DNA: TGTGCCAGCAGTTACTCGGGACAGGGAAGTGGCTACACCTTC.

The chain couples TRBV6-1 to TRBJ1-2, with 8 nucleotides matching TRBD1. Unmatched junction bases numbered 10, after V lost 5 bases and J lost 5 bases. Germline V lookup: CDR1 MNHNS, CDR2 SASEGT. CDR3 length: 15 amino acids. This CDR3 is CASSPGQGGIYGYTF. The CDR3 DNA follows: TGTGCCAGCAGTCCAGGACAGGGAGGGATATATGGCTACACCTTC.

The chain carries TRBV14 and TRBJ2-5; 10 bases align to TRBD2. The CDR3 length is 16 residues. J lost 5 bases, V lost 5 bases, and 11 bases had no gene match. Germline lookup yields CDR1 SGHDN and CDR2 FVKESK. This CDR3 is CASSGASGSWSETQYF. For the CDR3, the DNA is TGTGCCAGCAGCGGTGCTAGCGGGAGTTGGAGTGAGACCCAGTACTTC.

This clone has more than one count but fewer than ten. The chain couples TRBV11-1 to TRBJ1-1, with no clear D. CDR3 length equals 14 residues. Between the trimmed V and J ends, which lost 1 base and 4 bases, there was a span of 10 bases. Germline lookup yields CDR1 SGHAT and CDR2 FQDESV (reference sequence). CDR3 loop: CASSLDPLSTEAFF. DNA of the CDR3: TGTGCCAGCAGCTTAGACCCTCTATCCACTGAAGCTTTCTTT.

In its sample, this clone was seen a few times. The chain employs TRBV18 and TRBJ2-5; no clear D gene. Trimming shortened V by 4 bases and J by 2 bases, and 8 bases separated the two germline ends. This CDR3 comprises 13 residues. Looked up from germline, CDR1 is KGHSH and CDR2 is LQKENI. In DNA form, the CDR3 reads TGTGCCAGCTCACAGTCAGAACAAGAGACCCAGTACTTC. It is translated as CASSQSEQETQYF.

The chain employs TRBV28 and TRBJ1-5; D not certain. The CDR3 extends over 14 amino acids. Germline CDR1 and CDR2: MDHEN and SYDVKM. Trimming pared 2 bases from V and 2 bases from J, leaving 7 bases between. The CDR3 bases are TGTGCCAGCAGTTTACCGCGTCGCAATCAGCCCCAGCATTTT. It specifies CASSLPRRNQPQHF. The full variable domain, completed using reference TRBV28 and TRBJ1-5, is DVKVTQSSRYLVKRTGEKVFLECVQDMDHENMFWYRQDPGLGLRLIYFSYDVKMKEKGDIPEGYSVSREKKERFSLILESASTNQTSMYLCASSLPRRNQPQHFGDGTRLSIL.

The chain combines TRBV11-3 with TRBJ2-1; D may be TRBD2 (5 bases). The CDR3 is 18 amino acids. Germline CDR1 and CDR2: SGHNT and YENEEA. Trimming cost V 1 base and J 0 bases, with 16 bases left between them. The CDR3 sequence: CASSLAGGGSSSYNEQFF. CDR3 DNA sequence: TGTGCCAGCAGCTTAGCAGGTGGCGGGTCTAGCTCCTACAATGAGCAGTTCTTC.

V gene TRBV11-2 combines with J gene TRBJ2-7; D perhaps matches TRBD2 (5 bases). CDR3 size: 15 residues. Germline CDR1 SGHAT, CDR2 FQNNGV. V was clipped by 5 bases and J by 0 bases, with 14 bases between them. CDR3 sequence (DNA): TGTGCCAGCAGCCCCAACCCGACTAACTCCTACGAGCAGTACTTC. Protein product: CASSPNPTNSYEQYF.